Listed here are 32 T cell receptor beta chains from one sample, sequenced in a study of T-cell reconstitution after alpha-beta-depleted transplantation in children. Construction of the TCRbeta library involved unique molecular identifiers. TCRdb reprocessed the PCR reads via MiXCR and lists one record per CDR3 protein. Of 450,000 to 700,000 distinct CDR3 sequences listed, 27% were seen once; the top ten hold 30% to 45%. The source material was PBMCs, sampled before TCRalphabeta/CD19-depleted stem cell transplant. These receptors originate from a boy under two years old with Wiskott-Aldrich syndrome, due to receive a stem cell transplant.

The count of this clonotype is one. This CDR3 reads CASSESRINYGYTF. In DNA form, the CDR3 reads TGTGCCAGCAGTGAATCACGGATTAACTATGGCTACACCTTC. J is TRBJ1-2 and V is TRBV6-1; unclear D gene. Germline loops: CDR1 MNHNS, CDR2 SASEGT. CDR3 length: 14 residues. V was shortened by 2 bases and J by 1 base, with 8 bases between the two germline ends.

This rearrangement joins TRBV12-3 or TRBV12-4 to TRBJ2-1; the D gene could be TRBD1 or TRBD2 (5 bases each). Trimming pared 7 bases from V and 7 bases from J, leaving 17 bases between. The CDR3 covers 14 residues. The CDR3 DNA follows: TGTGCCAGCAACCGGGACGCAACTTGGAATGAGCAGTTCTTC. Translating it yields CASNRDATWNEQFF.

There are a few counts of this clonotype. The chain couples TRBV5-1 to TRBJ2-7; the D is unclear. Germline CDR1 SGHRS, CDR2 YFSETQ. The CDR3 runs to 15 residues. Between the trimmed V and J ends, which lost 0 bases and 0 bases, there was a span of 10 bases. The CDR3 DNA sequence: TGCGCCAGCAGCTTGGGGTTGCGGTCCTCCTACGAGCAGTACTTC. The encoded protein is CASSLGLRSSYEQYF.

This clonotype was counted many times. The gene calls are TRBV5-1 and TRBJ2-5; D may match TRBD1 or TRBD2 (5 bases each). The CDR3 length is 14 residues. V lost 3 bases and J lost 1, with 10 bases in between. From germline, CDR1 is SGHRS and CDR2 YFSETQ. CDR3 in DNA: TGCGCCAGCAGCTCCGGGACCGTCCAAGAGACCCAGTACTTC. It specifies CASSSGTVQETQYF.

This chain connects TRBV20-1 to TRBJ1-5, with a possible D match to TRBD1 (6 bases). Trimming removed 5 bases at V and 5 bases at J, with 13 bases between. Germline V lookup: CDR1 DFQATT, CDR2 SNEGSKA (reference sequence). The CDR3 consists of 13 residues. CDR3 protein: CSAFTGLDQPQHF. For the CDR3, the DNA is TGCAGTGCTTTTACAGGGTTGGATCAGCCCCAGCATTTT.

The V and J genes are TRBV5-1 and TRBJ2-1; D gene unclear. Germline V gene lookup returns CDR1 SGHRS and CDR2 YFSETQ. The CDR3 consists of 14 residues. V was shortened by 2 bases and J by 9 bases, with 15 bases between the two germline ends. The CDR3 nucleotides read TGCGCCAGCAGCTTTCACCCGGAAGTGGGTGAGCAGTTCTTC. Encoded protein: CASSFHPEVGEQFF. Full variable domain (missing parts from reference TRBV5-1 and TRBJ2-1): KAGVTQTPRYLIKTRGQQVTLSCSPISGHRSVSWYQQTPGQGLQFLFEYFSETQRNKGNFPGRFSGRQFSNSRSEMNVSTLELGDSALYLCASSFHPEVGEQFFGPGTRLTVL.

The sample holds a few counts of this clonotype. This sequence joins TRBV5-5 and TRBJ2-5; 7 bases map to TRBD2. Germline CDR1 and CDR2: SGHKS and YYEKEE (reference sequence). Trimming removed 0 bases from V and 5 bases from J; junction bases left unmatched: 10. The length of the CDR3 is 16 residues. DNA of the CDR3: TGTGCCAGCAGCTTGGCTTTGGCGGGAGCGTCCGAGACCCAGTACTTC. Its protein is CASSLALAGASETQYF. Supplemented by reference TRBV5-5 and TRBJ2-5, the full variable domain reads DAGVTQSPTHLIKTRGQQVTLRCSPISGHKSVSWYQQVLGQGPQFIFQYYEKEERGRGNFPDRFSARQFPNYSSELNVNALLLGDSALYLCASSLALAGASETQYFGPGTRLLVL.

The chain uses TRBV20-1 and TRBJ2-2; 9 bases align to TRBD2. V was clipped by 1 base and J by 5 bases; unmatched bases: 5. The CDR3 extends over 15 amino acids. Germline lookup yields CDR1 DFQATT and CDR2 SNEGSKA (reference sequence). The DNA for the CDR3 is TGCAGTGCTAGAGGTGGCGGGAGGGCAACCGGGGAGCTGTTTTTT. Protein sequence: CSARGGGRATGELFF.

This clonotype has a count of ten or more. The J gene is TRBJ1-4, the V gene TRBV7-9; TRBD1 agrees at 7 bases. Germline lookup yields CDR1 SEHNR and CDR2 FQNEAQ (reference sequence). CDR3 size: 15 residues. The trim removed 4 bases at V and 5 bases at J, leaving 7 bases unmatched. Written as DNA, the CDR3 is TGTGCCAGCAGCTCTGTGACAGGGCAGAATGAAAAACTGTTTTTT. Its translation is CASSSVTGQNEKLFF.

There are a few counts of this clonotype. The chain carries TRBV20-1 and TRBJ2-7; 10 bases line up with TRBD2. The germline CDR1 and CDR2 sequences are DFQATT and SNEGSKA (reference sequence). Trimming removed 7 bases from V and 1 base from J; junction bases left unmatched: 4. The CDR3 covers 13 residues. The CDR3, as DNA: TGCAGTGGGGAAGCGGGAGGGTCCTACGAGCAGTACTTC. As protein: CSGEAGGSYEQYF.

The chain joins TRBV27 to TRBJ1-5; D possibly corresponds to TRBD1 (6 bases). The V end lost 5 bases, the J end lost 6 bases, and 14 bases lay between the germline ends. Looked up from germline, CDR1 is MNHEY and CDR2 is SMNVEV (reference sequence). The CDR3 is 14 amino acids. The CDR3 nucleotides read TGTGCCAGCAGTCGATACAGGGAAGGTCAGCCCCAGCATTTT. Its translation is CASSRYREGQPQHF.

The chain links TRBV7-3 to TRBJ2-5, with TRBD2 matching over 9 bases. This CDR3 region has 23 residues. Germline CDR1 is SGHTA and CDR2 is FQGTGA. J was trimmed by 2 bases and V by 1 base; bases with no gene match: 26. CDR3 amino acids: CASSLNLRRGLAGLISGQETQYF. CDR3 coding DNA: TGTGCCAGCAGCTTAAACCTGCGGAGGGGGCTAGCGGGACTAATATCGGGGCAAGAGACCCAGTACTTC.

The rearrangement uses TRBV29-1 and TRBJ2-1, with TRBD2 as a possible D gene (6 bases). The length of the CDR3 is 14 residues. CDR1 is SQVTM and CDR2 is ANQGSEA in the germline V gene. Trimming shortened V by 6 bases and J by 7 bases, and 19 bases separated the two germline ends. CDR3 amino acids: CSVHQGGGRNEQFF. The CDR3 coding sequence is TGCAGCGTGCACCAGGGAGGTGGGAGGAATGAGCAGTTCTTC.

V usage is TRBV28 and J usage is TRBJ1-2, with 10 bases lining up with TRBD1. CDR1 is MDHEN, CDR2 SYDVKM, per germline. V lost 6 bases, J lost 0 bases, and 7 bases stayed unmatched. This CDR3 spans 16 amino acids. CDR3 in amino acids: CASRGQGVGANYGYTF. For the CDR3, the DNA is TGTGCCAGCAGAGGACAGGGGGTCGGGGCTAACTATGGCTACACCTTC.

The V gene is TRBV15, the J gene TRBJ1-2; D remains ambiguous. V gave up 3 bases and J gave up 1 base, with 12 bases separating them. Germline V gene lookup returns CDR1 LNHNV and CDR2 YYDKDF (reference sequence). This CDR3 has 15 residues. The CDR3, as DNA: TGTGCCACCAGCAGCCCCAACGACATTAACTATGGCTACACCTTC. It is translated as CATSSPNDINYGYTF.

The chain recombines TRBV20-1 with TRBJ2-1; 8 nucleotides align to TRBD2. Germline V gene sequence: CDR1 DFQATT, CDR2 SNEGSKA (reference sequence). The CDR3 runs to 14 residues. V lost 3 bases to trimming and J lost 3 bases; unmatched junction nucleotides: 4. The CDR3 protein is CSARQRERYNEQFF. The DNA for the CDR3 is TGCAGTGCTAGGCAGCGGGAGCGCTACAATGAGCAGTTCTTC.

There are a few counts of this clonotype. The J gene is TRBJ2-1, the V gene TRBV10-2; D unclear. Germline V gene lookup returns CDR1 WSHSY and CDR2 SAAADI. The CDR3 runs to 14 residues. V gave up 1 base and J gave up 2 bases, with 6 bases separating them. The CDR3 DNA reads TGCGCCAGCAGTGAGTTGGAGACCTACAATGAGCAGTTCTTC. As protein: CASSELETYNEQFF.

The chain couples TRBV12-3 or TRBV12-4 to TRBJ1-2, with 7 bases that match TRBD1. CDR3 length: 16 residues. With V trimmed by 2 bases and J by 0 bases, 6 bases remained unmatched. Here the CDR3 DNA reads TGTGCCAGCAGTTTACTACAGGGGCAATCTAACTATGGCTACACCTTC. It specifies CASSLLQGQSNYGYTF.

The CDR3 reads CASSYDRVIDEQYF. The DNA for the CDR3 is TGTGCCAGCAGTTACGACAGGGTGATCGACGAGCAGTACTTC. The genes are TRBV6-5 and TRBJ2-7; 7 nucleotides line up with TRBD1. The CDR3 consists of 14 residues. The germline CDR1 and CDR2 sequences are MNHEY and SVGAGI. V lost 2 bases to trimming and J lost 5 bases; unmatched junction nucleotides: 6.

The CDR3 nucleotides read TGCAGTGCTGGACCCGGGGATACGCAGTATTTT. This sequence encodes CSAGPGDTQYF. The chain combines TRBV20-1 with TRBJ2-3; D unresolved. Trimming stripped 5 bases from V and 6 bases from J, with 9 bases between. Germline lookup yields CDR1 DFQATT and CDR2 SNEGSKA (reference sequence). CDR3 length equals 11 residues.

To note about this clonotype: Germline and junction disagree at one end, which may indicate a read error. V is TRBV29-1 and J is TRBJ1-1, with TRBD1 matching over 10 bases. Germline lookup yields CDR1 SQVTM and CDR2 ANQGSEA. The CDR3 has 14 amino acids. The DNA of the CDR3 is TGCAGCGTTAGGAGGGGACAGGGGTACACTGAAGCGTTCTTT. It translates to CSVRRGQGYTEAFF.

In its sample, this clonotype was seen a few times. The genes are TRBV20-1 and TRBJ2-2; 10 nucleotides line up with TRBD2. The germline V gene encodes CDR1 DFQATT and CDR2 SNEGSKA (reference sequence). Trimming took 3 bases from V and 6 from J; bases not matched to a gene: 4. The CDR3 covers 14 residues. The CDR3 bases are TGCAGTGCTAGTACTAGCGGGGTTGCCGGGGAGCTGTTTTTT. Translation gives CSASTSGVAGELFF.

CDR3 DNA sequence: TGTGCCAGCAGCGGATGGGCAGGTCGAGCTAACTATGGCTACACCTTC. Its translation is CASSGWAGRANYGYTF. J is TRBJ1-2 and V is TRBV3-1, with D unclear. CDR3 length: 16 amino acids. Germline V lookup: CDR1 LGHDT, CDR2 YNNKEL (reference sequence). V was trimmed by 5 bases and J by 0 bases, leaving 16 bases between them.

This chain uses TRBV20-1 with TRBJ1-5; D unresolved. Germline CDR1 reads DFQATT; CDR2 reads SNEGSKA (reference sequence). V shed 3 bases and J shed 2 bases, with 17 bases lying between them. The CDR3 is 16 residues long. CDR3 sequence (DNA): TGCAGTGCTAGCCTTGGACGCCGCGGCGGCAATCAGCCCCAGCATTTT. Its translation: CSASLGRRGGNQPQHF.

V and J are TRBV27 and TRBJ1-5; TRBD1 agrees at 7 bases. Trimming at V came to 5 bases and at J to 9 bases, leaving 7 bases not matched to a gene. This CDR3 has 13 residues. Germline V CDR1 and CDR2: MNHEY, SMNVEV (reference sequence). Here the CDR3 reads CASSLRGLGPQHF. CDR3 nucleotide sequence: TGTGCCAGCAGTCTAAGGGGGCTAGGGCCCCAGCATTTT.

The genes are TRBV12-3 or TRBV12-4 and TRBJ2-7; a weak D match, TRBD1 (6 bases). The CDR3 runs 14 residues. V dropped 4 bases and J dropped 5 bases, with 15 bases sitting between them. The CDR3 DNA follows: TGTGCCAGCAGTTCTCAGGGGCTGGGGGACGAGCAGTACTTC. Encoded protein: CASSSQGLGDEQYF.

The chain couples TRBV5-1 to TRBJ2-7; a possible D gene is TRBD2 (6 bases). Germline loops: CDR1 SGHRS, CDR2 YFSETQ. Between the trimmed V and J ends, which lost 0 bases and 0 bases, there was a span of 13 bases. The CDR3 runs to 16 residues. Here the CDR3 DNA reads TGCGCCAGCAGCTTGGGGGGCGGTAGCGGCTCCTACGAGCAGTACTTC. The encoded protein is CASSLGGGSGSYEQYF.

The chain recombines TRBV5-6 with TRBJ2-5; the match to TRBD2 covers 9 bases. V lost 4 bases and J lost 5; bases outside the gene matches: 6. Germline lookup yields CDR1 SGHDT and CDR2 YYEEEE. The CDR3 sequence is 14 residues long. CDR3 in amino acids: CASSAGLATETQYF. The DNA for the CDR3 is TGTGCCAGCAGCGCGGGACTAGCTACCGAGACCCAGTACTTC.

This clonotype occurred a few times. J is TRBJ1-5 and V is TRBV20-1; a possible D gene is TRBD1 (5 bases). Germline V CDR1 and CDR2: DFQATT, SNEGSKA (reference sequence). Trimming cost V 6 bases and J 3 bases, with 18 bases left between them. The CDR3 spans 15 residues. The CDR3: CSASTLDSPNQPQHF. The CDR3 nucleotides read TGCAGTGCAAGCACCCTTGACAGCCCCAATCAGCCCCAGCATTTT.

The chain links TRBV7-8 to TRBJ1-1, with D possibly matching TRBD1 (5 bases). Trimming pared 5 bases from V and 4 bases from J, leaving 14 bases between. The CDR3 is made up of 14 amino acids. Germline V lookup: CDR1 SGHVS, CDR2 FQNEAQ. In DNA form, the CDR3 reads TGTGCCAGCAGCCCCGGGGCGGGGGGCACTGAAGCTTTCTTT. Translating it yields CASSPGAGGTEAFF.

The chain links TRBV20-1 to TRBJ2-1, with D maybe TRBD2 (5 bases). The CDR3 has 15 residues. Germline CDR1 reads DFQATT; CDR2 reads SNEGSKA (reference sequence). Trimming pared 4 bases from V and 1 base from J, leaving 14 bases between. The CDR3 is CSATQDGESYNEQFF. CDR3 DNA: TGCAGTGCTACTCAGGACGGGGAGTCCTACAATGAGCAGTTCTTC.

This clonotype was detected a few times. This chain uses TRBV10-3 with TRBJ2-5; D is uncertain. Per germline, CDR1 ENHRY and CDR2 SYGVKD. Between the trimmed V and J ends, which lost 0 bases and 5 bases, there was a span of 13 bases. The CDR3 spans 15 residues. CDR3 loop: CAISESYARSETQYF. The DNA for the CDR3 is TGTGCCATCAGTGAGTCATACGCTAGGTCGGAGACCCAGTACTTC.